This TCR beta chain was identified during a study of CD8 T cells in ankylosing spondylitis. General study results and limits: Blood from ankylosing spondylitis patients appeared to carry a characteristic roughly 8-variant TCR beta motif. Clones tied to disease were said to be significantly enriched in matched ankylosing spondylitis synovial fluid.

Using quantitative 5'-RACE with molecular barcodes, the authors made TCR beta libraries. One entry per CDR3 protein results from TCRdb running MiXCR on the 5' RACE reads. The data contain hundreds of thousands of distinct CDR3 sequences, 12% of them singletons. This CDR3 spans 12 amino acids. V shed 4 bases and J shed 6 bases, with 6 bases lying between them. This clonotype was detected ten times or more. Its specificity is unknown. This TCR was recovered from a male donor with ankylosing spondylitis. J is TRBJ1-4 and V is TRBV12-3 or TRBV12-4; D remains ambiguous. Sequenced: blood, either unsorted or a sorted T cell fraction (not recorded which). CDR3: CASSSFDEKLFF. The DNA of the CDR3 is TGTGCCAGCAGTTCCTTTGATGAAAAACTGTTTTTT.